One sample yielded the 26 T cell receptor beta chains listed below, sequenced in a study of read filtering for tumor transcriptome and immune sequencing. From approximately 400 ng of RNA, a library with molecular barcoded alpha/delta and beta/gamma adaptors was made. TCRdb re-called the reads with MiXCR, one entry per CDR3 protein. The table has 30,000 to 40,000 distinct CDR3 sequences, around 13% seen once; the top ten hold more than 15%. The sequencing input was a population of CD138-negative cells sorted from bone marrow. Every receptor here comes from a donor aged 40 or older with multiple myeloma.

This clonotype was picked up many times. The gene calls are TRBV29-1 and TRBJ2-2; D unresolved. The CDR3 contains 14 residues. CDR1 is SQVTM, CDR2 ANQGSEA, per germline. V dropped 7 bases and J dropped 7 bases, with 19 bases sitting between them. CDR3 DNA sequence: TGCAGCGCCCTGACGGCCTCGAACGGCGGGGAGCTGTTTTTT. It specifies CSALTASNGGELFF.

Notes on this clonotype: This may be a read error: a much more frequent sequence differs by one nucleotide. This rearrangement joins TRBV15 to TRBJ1-1; 10 nucleotides agree with TRBD1. The J segment lost 8 bases and the V segment lost 2 bases, leaving 11 bases of the junction unmatched. The CDR3 totals 16 residues. The germline CDR1 and CDR2 sequences are LNHNV and YYDKDF (reference sequence). This CDR3 is CATSRRIGTGDQEAFF. CDR3 in DNA: TGTGCCACCAGCAGAAGAATCGGGACAGGGGACCAAGAAGCTTTCTTT.

This clonotype was counted many times. V usage is TRBV7-9 and J usage is TRBJ2-1; 14 positions agree with TRBD2. The CDR3 totals 19 residues. The ends lost 1 base at V and 2 bases at J; junction bases unmatched: 7. Germline V lookup: CDR1 SEHNR, CDR2 FQNEAQ (reference sequence). Here the CDR3 reads CASSLVLTSGGETYNEQFF. The CDR3, as DNA: TGTGCCAGCAGCTTAGTTCTGACTAGCGGGGGGGAAACCTACAATGAGCAGTTCTTC.

The table lists this clonotype with many counts. The chain has TRBV7-9 and TRBJ2-7; the D is unclear. Germline CDR1 SEHNR, CDR2 FQNEAQ (reference sequence). Deletions cut 1 base from V and 2 bases from J, with 6 bases between. The CDR3 extends over 13 amino acids. The CDR3 DNA follows: TGTGCCAGCAGCTTAGTGTCTACCTACGAGCAGTACTTC. Amino acids: CASSLVSTYEQYF. The full variable domain, rest sourced from reference TRBV7-9 and TRBJ2-7, is DTGVSQNPRHKITKRGQNVTFRCDPISEHNRLYWYRQTLGQGPEFLTYFQNEAQLEKSRLLSDRFSAERPKGSFSTLEIQRTEQGDSAMYLCASSLVSTYEQYFGPGTRLTVT.

A remark on this clonotype: This may be a read error, as it is one base from a much larger clone. The CDR3, as DNA: TGTGCCAGCACCGCCGGGCAGTTCTTC. This codes for CASTAGQFF. J is TRBJ2-1 and V is TRBV2; D not resolved. This CDR3 is built from 9 residues. Germline V CDR1 and CDR2: SNHLY, FYNNEI. V was pared by 7 bases and J by 12 bases, with 7 bases between.

This clonotype occurred many times. This rearrangement joins TRBV7-2 to TRBJ1-1, with D maybe TRBD1 (6 bases). In germline, CDR1 is SGHTA, CDR2 FQGNSA. The V and J ends lost 0 bases and 3 bases respectively, with 11 bases between them. CDR3 length equals 15 residues. The CDR3 DNA reads TGTGCCAGCAGCTTAGCCATACAGGGTTACACTGAAGCTTTCTTT. Amino acids: CASSLAIQGYTEAFF.

Concerning this clonotype: It is likely a read error: a sequence one base away is far more abundant. V usage is TRBV12-3 or TRBV12-4 and J usage is TRBJ1-1; D call uncertain. CDR3 length equals 15 residues. Trimming pared 7 bases from V and 5 bases from J, leaving 20 bases between. The CDR3 sequence: CASIHGLLSVTEAFF. CDR3 bases: TGTGCCAGCATTCATGGACTCCTGAGCGTAACTGAAGCTTTCTTT.

Concerning this clonotype: A much larger clone lies a single base off, so this may be a read error. This rearrangement joins TRBV7-2 to TRBJ1-5, with 7 bases aligning to TRBD1. The CDR3 is made up of 14 amino acids. The germline CDR1 and CDR2 sequences are SGHTA and FQGNSA. Germline trimming cut 5 bases from V and 5 bases from J; bases unmatched to any gene: 6. The CDR3 nucleotides read TGTGCCAGCAGCCCCAACAGGGGATATCAGCCCCAGCATTTT. It is translated as CASSPNRGYQPQHF.

This clonotype was seen at least ten times. This chain links TRBV20-1 with TRBJ2-2; the D gene is possibly TRBD2 (5 bases). The CDR3 is 15 amino acids. Per germline, CDR1 DFQATT and CDR2 SNEGSKA (reference sequence). V gave up 5 bases and J gave up 0 bases, with 13 bases separating them. The CDR3 here is CSAPRTGSNTGELFF. CDR3 bases: TGCAGTGCTCCCAGGACGGGATCGAACACCGGGGAGCTGTTTTTT.

This clonotype was seen a few times. This may stem from a read error, because a much larger clone lies one nucleotide away. The rearrangement joins TRBV28 to TRBJ1-2; possibly TRBD1 for D (6 bases). The CDR3 is made up of 15 amino acids. V lost 7 bases to trimming and J lost 6 bases, with 21 bases between them. Per the germline V gene, CDR1 is MDHEN and CDR2 is SYDVKM. This chain's CDR3 is CASNLRGGDHNGYTF. DNA for the CDR3: TGTGCCAGCAATTTGAGGGGGGGCGATCATAATGGCTACACCTTC.

Ten or more counts support this clonotype. V gene TRBV4-1 combines with J gene TRBJ1-6; D not certain. There are 16 residues in the CDR3. The ends were cut back, 3 bases at V and 8 bases at J, with 17 bases in the middle. In germline, CDR1 is MGHRA, CDR2 YSYEKL. This CDR3 is CASSQGKVVRDSPLHF. DNA for the CDR3: TGCGCCAGCAGCCAGGGGAAGGTCGTTAGGGATTCACCCCTCCACTTT.

The table lists this clonotype with many counts. The genes are TRBV6-2 or TRBV6-3 and TRBJ1-5, with D maybe TRBD1 (5 bases). The length of the CDR3 is 12 residues. The germline CDR1 and CDR2 sequences are MNHEY and SVGEGT. Trimming left V 4 bases short and J 11 bases short, with 12 bases between. The CDR3 loop reads CASSFLGATQHF. The CDR3 DNA sequence: TGTGCCAGCAGTTTCCTCGGGGCGACCCAGCATTTT.

This clonotype was observed a handful of times. Just one base apart from a much larger clone, this may be a read error. The gene calls are TRBV4-2 and TRBJ2-1; 7 nucleotides agree with TRBD2. This CDR3 contains 14 residues. From germline, CDR1 is LGHNA and CDR2 YNFKEQ. The CDR3 loop is CASRIAGTYDEQFF. The CDR3 DNA follows: TGTGCCAGCAGAATAGCGGGTACCTACGATGAGCAGTTCTTC.

This clonotype is medium-sized within its sample. V gene TRBV12-3 or TRBV12-4 combines with J gene TRBJ1-5; D might be TRBD1 (6 bases). The CDR3 consists of 18 residues. V lost 7 bases and J 2 bases, leaving 24 bases between the germline ends. CDR3 sequence reads: CASMGRSGGHFRNQPQHF. CDR3 DNA: TGTGCCAGCATGGGAAGGTCCGGGGGGCATTTCCGCAATCAGCCCCAGCATTTT.

J is TRBJ1-5 and V is TRBV5-1; TRBD1 matches at 7 bases. Trimming took 4 bases from V and 0 from J; bases not matched to a gene: 10. The CDR3 runs to 17 residues. Germline V gene data show CDR1 as SGHRS and CDR2 as YFSETQ. In DNA form, the CDR3 reads TGCGCCAGCAGCCCGGCGGGGGGGGACAGTAGCAATCAGCCCCAGCATTTT. Protein: CASSPAGGDSSNQPQHF.

This clonotype has a count of ten or more. The chain uses TRBV12-3 or TRBV12-4 and TRBJ2-1; the D is unclear. V lost 3 bases to trimming and J lost 7 bases, with 10 bases between them. There are 13 residues in the CDR3. The CDR3 DNA reads TGTGCCAGCAGTTTGTTGGGTACTAATGAGCAGTTCTTC. Translating gives CASSLLGTNEQFF.

This clonotype has a count of ten or more. The chain has TRBV13 and TRBJ2-7; TRBD1 matches 7 bases. The CDR3 runs 15 residues. Germline CDR1 reads PRHDT; CDR2 reads FYEKMQ (reference sequence). The junction had 9 bases not matched to a gene; V was cut back by 5 bases and J by 2 bases. The CDR3 is CASSKLGTVPYEQYF. The CDR3 DNA is TGTGCCAGCAGCAAGCTCGGGACAGTTCCCTACGAGCAGTACTTC.

Many counts were recorded for this clonotype. The chain couples TRBV3-1 to TRBJ2-7; unclear D gene. Germline V gene sequence: CDR1 LGHDT, CDR2 YNNKEL (reference sequence). This CDR3 has 13 residues. The ends were cut back, 4 bases at V and 7 bases at J, with 14 bases in the middle. The CDR3, as DNA: TGTGCCAGCAGCCCCTCCCAGGACCGAGAGCAGTACTTC. This codes for CASSPSQDREQYF.

This clonotype showed up many times. The chain recombines TRBV30 with TRBJ1-5, with a weak D call TRBD1 (5 bases). The CDR3 loop spans 13 amino acids. The V and J ends lost 2 bases and 6 bases respectively, with 11 bases between them. Germline V lookup: CDR1 GTSNPN, CDR2 SVGIG (reference sequence). CDR3 residues: CAWSPGLAQPQHF. CDR3 coding DNA: TGTGCCTGGAGTCCAGGGTTAGCTCAGCCCCAGCATTTT. Complete variable domain (other parts from reference TRBV30 and TRBJ1-5): SQTIHQWPATLVQPVGSPLSLECTVEGTSNPNLYWYRQAAGRGLQLLFYSVGIGQISSEVPQNLSASRPQDRQFILSSKKLLLSDSGFYLCAWSPGLAQPQHFGDGTRLSIL.

This clonotype has at least ten counts. The rearrangement joins TRBV7-6 to TRBJ2-5; maybe TRBD1 (5 bases). The germline V gene has CDR1 SGHVS and CDR2 FNYEAQ. Trimming took 0 bases from V and 0 from J, leaving 8 bases between them. The CDR3 extends over 15 amino acids. CDR3: CASSLAQGNQETQYF. DNA of the CDR3: TGTGCCAGCAGCTTAGCGCAGGGAAACCAAGAGACCCAGTACTTC.

Ten or more counts support this clonotype. The V and J genes are TRBV5-6 and TRBJ1-3; D gene unclear. V was shortened by 0 bases and J by 2 bases, with 6 bases between the two germline ends. This CDR3 contains 14 residues. Looked up from germline, CDR1 is SGHDT and CDR2 is YYEEEE. For the CDR3, the DNA is TGTGCCAGCAGCTTGGTGGCAGCTGGAAACACCATATATTTT. Its translation is CASSLVAAGNTIYF.

This clonotype was observed a few times. The chain has TRBV5-5 and TRBJ2-2; TRBD1 might be the D (6 bases). Trimming pared 1 base from V and 6 bases from J, leaving 13 bases between. The CDR3 totals 15 residues. Germline V lookup: CDR1 SGHKS, CDR2 YYEKEE (reference sequence). Here the CDR3 reads CASSLLAGVAGELFF. The CDR3 DNA follows: TGTGCCAGCAGCTTGCTGGCAGGGGTGGCCGGGGAGCTGTTTTTT.

The sample holds many counts of this clonotype. The chain combines TRBV12-3 or TRBV12-4 with TRBJ1-6; 8 bases agree with TRBD1. The CDR3 extends over 14 amino acids. With 1 base clipped from V and 9 bases from J, the junction kept 2 bases outside the gene matches. Here the CDR3 reads CASSLGTGSSPLHF. The CDR3 bases are TGTGCCAGCAGTTTAGGGACAGGGAGTTCACCCCTCCACTTT.

The chain combines TRBV19 with TRBJ2-1; 9 nucleotides line up with TRBD1. V gave up 6 bases and J gave up 7 bases; unmatched junction bases: 13. This CDR3 has 16 amino acids. Germline CDR1 and CDR2: LNHDA and SQIVND (reference sequence). CDR3 bases: TGTGCCAGTAGAGGCGGAGGTTGGACAGGGGTAAATGAGCAGTTCTTC. Protein: CASRGGGWTGVNEQFF.

This clonotype was observed once. A much larger clone differs by one base, so this may be a read error. This chain links TRBV5-1 with TRBJ2-2, with a tentative D call TRBD1 (6 bases). V was pared by 10 bases and J by 1 base, with 17 bases between. CDR3 length: 15 residues. CDR1 is SGHRS and CDR2 is YFSETQ in the germline V gene. This CDR3 reads CAGKPWTENTGELFF. As DNA, the CDR3 is TGCGCCGGCAAACCCTGGACAGAGAACACCGGGGAGCTGTTTTTT.

This clonotype was seen more than once but under ten times. Its ends do not fully match the called genes, so a read error is possible. This chain connects TRBV7-2 to TRBJ2-2, with 8 positions matching TRBD1. The CDR3 consists of 16 residues. CDR1 and CDR2 from the germline V gene are SGHTA and FQGNSA. The chain's CDR3 is CASSPDRGRYTGGLFF. Written as DNA, the CDR3 is TGTGCCAGCAGCCCCGACAGGGGAAGGTACACCGGGGGGCTGTTTTTT.